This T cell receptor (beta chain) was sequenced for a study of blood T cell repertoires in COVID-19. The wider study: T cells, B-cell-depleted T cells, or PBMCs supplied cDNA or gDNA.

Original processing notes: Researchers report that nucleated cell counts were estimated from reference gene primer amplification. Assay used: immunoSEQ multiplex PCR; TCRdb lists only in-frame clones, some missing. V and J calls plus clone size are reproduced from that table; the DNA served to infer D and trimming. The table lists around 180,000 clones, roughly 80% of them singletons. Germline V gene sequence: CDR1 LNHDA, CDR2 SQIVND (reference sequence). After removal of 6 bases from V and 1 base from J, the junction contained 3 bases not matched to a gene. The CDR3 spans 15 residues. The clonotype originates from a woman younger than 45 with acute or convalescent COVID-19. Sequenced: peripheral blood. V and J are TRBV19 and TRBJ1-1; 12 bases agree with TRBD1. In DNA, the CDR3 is TGTGCCAGTAGGGGACAGGGGGCTTGGAACACTGAAGCTTTCTTT. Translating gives CASRGQGAWNTEAFF.